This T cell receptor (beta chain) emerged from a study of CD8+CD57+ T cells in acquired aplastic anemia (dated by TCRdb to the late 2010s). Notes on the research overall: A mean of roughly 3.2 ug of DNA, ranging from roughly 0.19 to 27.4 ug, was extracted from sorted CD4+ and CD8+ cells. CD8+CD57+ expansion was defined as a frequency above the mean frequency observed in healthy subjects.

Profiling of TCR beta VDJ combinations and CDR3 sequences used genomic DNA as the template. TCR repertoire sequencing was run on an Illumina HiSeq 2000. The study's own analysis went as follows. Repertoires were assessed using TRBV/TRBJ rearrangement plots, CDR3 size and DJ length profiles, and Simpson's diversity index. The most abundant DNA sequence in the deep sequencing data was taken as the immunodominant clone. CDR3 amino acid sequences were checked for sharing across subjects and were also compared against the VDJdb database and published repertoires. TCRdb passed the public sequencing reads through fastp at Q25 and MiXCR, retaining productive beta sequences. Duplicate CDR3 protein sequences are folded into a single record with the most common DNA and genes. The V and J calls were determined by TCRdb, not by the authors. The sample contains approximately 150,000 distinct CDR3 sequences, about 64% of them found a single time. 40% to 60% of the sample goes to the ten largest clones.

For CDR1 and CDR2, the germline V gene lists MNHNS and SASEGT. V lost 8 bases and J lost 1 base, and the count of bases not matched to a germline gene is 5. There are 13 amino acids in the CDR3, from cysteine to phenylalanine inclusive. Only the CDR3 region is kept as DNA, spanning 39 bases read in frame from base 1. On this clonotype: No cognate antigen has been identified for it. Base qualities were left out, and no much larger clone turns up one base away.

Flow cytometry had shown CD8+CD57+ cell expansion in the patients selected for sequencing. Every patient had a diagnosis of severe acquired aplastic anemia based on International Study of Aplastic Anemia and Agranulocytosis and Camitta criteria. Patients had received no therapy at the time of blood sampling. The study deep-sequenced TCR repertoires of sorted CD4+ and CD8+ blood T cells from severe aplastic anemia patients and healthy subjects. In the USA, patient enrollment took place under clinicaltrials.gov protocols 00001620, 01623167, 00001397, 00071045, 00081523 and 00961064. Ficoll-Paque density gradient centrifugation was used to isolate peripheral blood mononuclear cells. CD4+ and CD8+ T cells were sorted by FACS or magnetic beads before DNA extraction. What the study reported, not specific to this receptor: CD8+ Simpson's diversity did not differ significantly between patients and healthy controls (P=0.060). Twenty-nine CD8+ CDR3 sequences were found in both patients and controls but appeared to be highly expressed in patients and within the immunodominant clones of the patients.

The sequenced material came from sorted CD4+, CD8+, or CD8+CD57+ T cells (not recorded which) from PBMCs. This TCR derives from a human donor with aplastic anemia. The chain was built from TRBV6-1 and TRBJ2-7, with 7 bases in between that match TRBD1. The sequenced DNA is TGTGCCAGCGATAGGGACAGATCCTACGAGCAGTACTTC. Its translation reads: CASDRDRSYEQYF.